This T cell receptor (beta chain) was captured by sequencing in a study of CD8 T cells in ankylosing spondylitis. Study-level findings and limits: A subset of motif variants has previously been described in the synovial fluid and blood of reactive arthritis. Ankylosing spondylitis blood appeared to carry a characteristic TCR beta motif of several highly homologous variants. Matched ankylosing spondylitis synovial fluid reportedly showed significant enrichment of disease-linked clones.

The CDR3 runs 15 residues. CDR1 and CDR2 from the germline V gene are MNHNS and SASEGT. The ends were cut back, 2 bases at V and 0 bases at J, with 10 bases in the middle. As regards this clonotype: The target antigen is unknown.

Molecular-barcoded quantitative 5'-RACE produced these TCR beta libraries. Each CDR3 protein is one row after TCRdb ran MiXCR on the 5' RACE reads. The table includes under 250,000 distinct CDR3 sequences, 7.3% detected once. This clonotype was obtained from a male donor with ankylosing spondylitis. The sequenced sample consisted of blood, either unsorted or a sorted T cell fraction (not recorded which). The chain carries TRBV6-1 and TRBJ2-5, with D unresolved. The CDR3 nucleotides are TGTGCCAGCAGTGAAATCAGGAGAGACCAAGAGACCCAGTACTTC. Translating it yields CASSEIRRDQETQYF.